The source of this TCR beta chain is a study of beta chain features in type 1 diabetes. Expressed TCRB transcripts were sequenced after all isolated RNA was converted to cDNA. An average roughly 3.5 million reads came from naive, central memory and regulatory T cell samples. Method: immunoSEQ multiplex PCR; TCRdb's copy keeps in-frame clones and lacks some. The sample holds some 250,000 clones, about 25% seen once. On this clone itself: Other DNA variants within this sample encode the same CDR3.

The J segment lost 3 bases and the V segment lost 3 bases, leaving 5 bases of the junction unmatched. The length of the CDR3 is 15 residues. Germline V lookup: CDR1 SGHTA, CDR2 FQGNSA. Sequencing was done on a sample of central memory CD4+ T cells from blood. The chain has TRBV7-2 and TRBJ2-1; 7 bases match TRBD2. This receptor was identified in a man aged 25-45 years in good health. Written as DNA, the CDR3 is TGTGCCAGCAGCTTGGGGCGGGAGAGCTACAATGAGCAGTTCTTC. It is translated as CASSLGRESYNEQFF. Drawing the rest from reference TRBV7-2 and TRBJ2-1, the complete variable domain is GAGVSQSPSNKVTEKGKDVELRCDPISGHTALYWYRQSLGQGLEFLIYFQGNSAPDKSGLPSDRFSAERTGGSVSTLTIQRTQQEDSAVYLCASSLGRESYNEQFFGPGTRLTVL.